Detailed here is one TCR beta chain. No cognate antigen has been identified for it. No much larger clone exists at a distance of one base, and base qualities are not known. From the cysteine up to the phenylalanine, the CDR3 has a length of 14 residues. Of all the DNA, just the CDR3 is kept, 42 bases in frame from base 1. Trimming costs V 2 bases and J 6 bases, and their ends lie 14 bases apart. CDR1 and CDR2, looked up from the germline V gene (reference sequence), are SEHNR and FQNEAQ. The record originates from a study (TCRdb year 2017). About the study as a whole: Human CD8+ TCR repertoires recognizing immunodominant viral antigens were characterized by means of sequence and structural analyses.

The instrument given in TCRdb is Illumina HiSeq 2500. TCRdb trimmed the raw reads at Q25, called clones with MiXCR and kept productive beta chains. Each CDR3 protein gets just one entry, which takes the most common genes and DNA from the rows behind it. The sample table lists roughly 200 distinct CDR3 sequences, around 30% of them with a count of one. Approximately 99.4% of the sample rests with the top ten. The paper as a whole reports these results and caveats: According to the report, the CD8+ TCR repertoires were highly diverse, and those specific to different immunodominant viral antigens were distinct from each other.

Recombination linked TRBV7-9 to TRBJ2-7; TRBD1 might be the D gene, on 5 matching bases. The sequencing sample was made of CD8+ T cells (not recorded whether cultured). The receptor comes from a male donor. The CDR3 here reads CASSLTTESGEQYF. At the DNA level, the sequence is TGTGCCAGCAGCTTAACGACAGAATCGGGCGAGCAGTACTTC.